The subject of this entry is one T cell receptor beta chain. No antigen is known for it. Base qualities are not recorded, but no much larger clone differs from it by a single base. This specimen comes from a study of multiple sclerosis patients with progressive multifocal leukoencephalopathy (dated by TCRdb to about 2019). Describing the broader study: The controls were about five MS patients treated with natalizumab who did not develop PML and who were sampled longitudinally. The study aimed to detect JC virus-specific or public T-cell expansions arising at the time of PML onset. From before therapy, through 6 and 12 months, up to PML onset, two natalizumab-treated patients who later developed PML were tracked longitudinally. Peripheral T and B cells were examined in MS patients who developed PML (4 under natalizumab, 1 after alemtuzumab) and in treated patients who did not develop PML.

CDR1 and CDR2 are drawn from the germline V gene (reference sequence): LNHNV, YYDKDF. Counted from cysteine to phenylalanine, this CDR3 has 14 amino acids. The CDR3 DNA has 42 bases and is translated from base 1. V is clipped by 1 base and J by 5 bases, and the sequence between their germline boundaries is 9 bases long. The sample's time point label is to be understood as: before natalizumab initiation. Every listed patient had earlier received interferon beta, and every PML patient was female. Blood samples for T0 were taken before the first natalizumab infusion. Ficoll-Hypaque density gradient centrifugation was used to isolate peripheral blood mononuclear cells. What the study reported, not specific to this receptor: Only PML patients had TRB clones above 0.5% frequency, but the clones expanded at PML onset were already present before and during natalizumab therapy. Analysis was restricted to peripheral blood, although for natalizumab-associated PML, cerebrospinal fluid or brain lymphocytes might be more informative. With only a small, descriptive cohort, it remained unclear whether the findings reflect JC virus infection or general immunocompromise. Less diverse TRB repertoires in most PML patients were suggested by lower normalized Shannon entropy, whereas values near 1 were observed in the natalizumab-treated controls. When PML developed, no shared TRBV or TRBJ gene usage and no preferred TRBV-TRBJ pairings were found.

TRB CDR3 regions were amplified from genomic DNA with the immunoSEQ two-step multiplex PCR at survey-level depth. Synthetic inline TR CDR3 controls covering all V-J pairings were spiked into each PCR to estimate template counts and remove amplification bias. Reads were processed so that amplification and sequencing bias were reduced, and quantification was performed against synthetic TR CDR3 analogs. Regarding the original processing steps: In ImmunoSEQ Analyzer, raw data were processed so that out-of-frame sequences and CDR3s with stop codons were removed, with gene names following IMGT nomenclature. Normalized Shannon entropy, defined as 1 minus Pielou's evenness, served as the summary measure of repertoire diversity. TRB sequences were treated as identical only when sharing V gene, J gene and CDR3. Public PML clonotypes were CDR3s found in two or more PML-onset samples but not found earlier, in controls, or in public databases. Position-by-position CDR3 amino acid composition was analyzed in Skylign with the observed count method. TCRdb retrieved this table from immuneACCESS and kept in-frame rearrangements only. Not all clones are present; in checked studies, unresolved V genes account for under half, and no reason is known for the remainder. V and J calls and clone size are copied from that table; D and trimming were computed from the DNA. Within this sample are tens of thousands of clones, with 80% to 95% of them counted one time only. The top ten constitute about 1.9% of the sample.

Material: PBMCs. This sequence was found in a man younger than 45 with multiple sclerosis. The V and J segments used are TRBV15 and TRBJ2-1, and possibly TRBD2, on 5 matching bases. CDR3 loop: CATSRGSGDNEQFF. At the DNA level, the sequence is TGTGCCACCAGCAGAGGAAGCGGAGACAATGAGCAGTTCTTC.